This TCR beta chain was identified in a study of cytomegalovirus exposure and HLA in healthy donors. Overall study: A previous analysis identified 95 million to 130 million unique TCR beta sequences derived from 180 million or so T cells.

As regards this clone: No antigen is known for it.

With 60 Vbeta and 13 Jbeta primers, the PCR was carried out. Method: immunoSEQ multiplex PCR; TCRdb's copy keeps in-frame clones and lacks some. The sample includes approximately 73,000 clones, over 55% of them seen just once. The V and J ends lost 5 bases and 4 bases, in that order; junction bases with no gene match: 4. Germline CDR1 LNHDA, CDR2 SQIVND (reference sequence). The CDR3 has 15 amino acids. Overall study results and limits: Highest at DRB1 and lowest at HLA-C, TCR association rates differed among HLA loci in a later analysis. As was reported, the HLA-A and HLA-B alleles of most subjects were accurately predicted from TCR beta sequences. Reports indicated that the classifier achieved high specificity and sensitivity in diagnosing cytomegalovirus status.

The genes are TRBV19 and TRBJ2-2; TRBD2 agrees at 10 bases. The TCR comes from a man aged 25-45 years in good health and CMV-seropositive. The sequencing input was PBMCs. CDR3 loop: CASSSGLAATGELFF. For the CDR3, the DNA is TGTGCCAGTAGTTCCGGACTAGCGGCCACCGGGGAGCTGTTTTTT. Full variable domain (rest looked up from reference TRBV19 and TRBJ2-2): DGGITQSPKYLFRKEGQNVTLSCEQNLNHDAMYWYRQDPGQGLRLIYYSQIVNDFQKGDIAEGYSVSREKKESFPLTVTSAQKNPTAFYLCASSSGLAATGELFFGEGSRLTVL.